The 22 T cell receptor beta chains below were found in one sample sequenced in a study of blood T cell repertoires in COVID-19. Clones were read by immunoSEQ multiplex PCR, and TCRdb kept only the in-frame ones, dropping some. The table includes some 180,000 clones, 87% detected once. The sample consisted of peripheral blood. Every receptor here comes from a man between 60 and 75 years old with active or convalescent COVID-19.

DNA for the CDR3: TGCGCCAGCAGCTCCGGACAGGTCGGTAGCGAAAAACTGTTTTTT. Translated, it gives CASSSGQVGSEKLFF. The J gene is TRBJ1-4, the V gene TRBV5-1; 7 bases fit TRBD1. V was clipped by 3 bases and J by 8 bases; unmatched bases: 10. The V gene's germline CDR1 is SGHRS and CDR2 YFSETQ. This CDR3 is 15 amino acids long.

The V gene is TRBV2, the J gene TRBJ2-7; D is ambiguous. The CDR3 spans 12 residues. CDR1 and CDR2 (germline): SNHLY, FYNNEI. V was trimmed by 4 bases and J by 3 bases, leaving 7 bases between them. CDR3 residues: CASSVNSYEQYF. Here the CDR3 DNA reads TGTGCCAGCAGTGTAAACAGCTACGAGCAGTACTTC.

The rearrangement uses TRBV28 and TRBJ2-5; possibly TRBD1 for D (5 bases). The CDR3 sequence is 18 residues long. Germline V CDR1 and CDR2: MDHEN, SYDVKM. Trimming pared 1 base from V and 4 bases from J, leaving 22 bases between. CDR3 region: CASSLLSRGTKRPETQYF. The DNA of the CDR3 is TGTGCCAGCAGTTTATTATCTAGGGGAACCAAAAGGCCAGAGACCCAGTACTTC.

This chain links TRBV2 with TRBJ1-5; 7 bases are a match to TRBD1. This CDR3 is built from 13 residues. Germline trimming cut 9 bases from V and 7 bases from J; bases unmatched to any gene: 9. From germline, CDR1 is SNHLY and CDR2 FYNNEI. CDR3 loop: CASDREREQPQHF. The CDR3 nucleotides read TGTGCCAGTGACAGGGAACGGGAACAGCCCCAGCATTTT.

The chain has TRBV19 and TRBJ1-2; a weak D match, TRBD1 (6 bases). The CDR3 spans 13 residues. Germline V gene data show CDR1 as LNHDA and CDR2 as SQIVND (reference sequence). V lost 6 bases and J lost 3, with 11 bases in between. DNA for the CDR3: TGTGCCAGTAGAAGGACAGAGGACTATGGCTACACCTTC. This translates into CASRRTEDYGYTF.

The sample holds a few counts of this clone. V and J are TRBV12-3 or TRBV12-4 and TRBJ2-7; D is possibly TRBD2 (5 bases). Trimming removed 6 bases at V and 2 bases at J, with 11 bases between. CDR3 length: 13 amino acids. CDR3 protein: CASSFDGAYEQYF. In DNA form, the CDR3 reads TGTGCCAGCAGCTTCGACGGGGCCTACGAGCAGTACTTC.

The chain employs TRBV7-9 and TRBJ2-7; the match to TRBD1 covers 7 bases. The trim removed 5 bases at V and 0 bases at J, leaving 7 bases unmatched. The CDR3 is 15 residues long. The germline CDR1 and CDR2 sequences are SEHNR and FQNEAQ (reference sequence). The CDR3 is CASSPWTGSSYEQYF. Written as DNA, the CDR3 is TGTGCCAGCAGCCCTTGGACAGGTTCCTCCTACGAGCAGTACTTC.

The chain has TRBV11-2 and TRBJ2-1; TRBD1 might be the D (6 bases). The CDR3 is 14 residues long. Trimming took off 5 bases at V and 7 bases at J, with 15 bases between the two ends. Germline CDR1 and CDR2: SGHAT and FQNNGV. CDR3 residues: CASSVGRGNNEQFF. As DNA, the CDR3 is TGTGCCAGCAGCGTAGGCAGGGGTAATAATGAGCAGTTCTTC.

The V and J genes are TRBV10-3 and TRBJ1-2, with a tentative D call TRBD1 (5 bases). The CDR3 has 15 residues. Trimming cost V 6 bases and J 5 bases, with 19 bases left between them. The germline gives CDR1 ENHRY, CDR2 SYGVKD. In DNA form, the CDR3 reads TGTGCCATCAGGAAGACAGCTACTGAAACATATGGCTACACCTTC. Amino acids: CAIRKTATETYGYTF.

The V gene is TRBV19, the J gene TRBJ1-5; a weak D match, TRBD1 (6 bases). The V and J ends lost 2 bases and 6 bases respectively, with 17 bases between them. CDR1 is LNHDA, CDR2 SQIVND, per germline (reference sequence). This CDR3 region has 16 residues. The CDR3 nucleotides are TGTGCCAGTAGTATACAGGGCAGGGGCTACGGTCAGCCCCAGCATTTT. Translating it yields CASSIQGRGYGQPQHF.

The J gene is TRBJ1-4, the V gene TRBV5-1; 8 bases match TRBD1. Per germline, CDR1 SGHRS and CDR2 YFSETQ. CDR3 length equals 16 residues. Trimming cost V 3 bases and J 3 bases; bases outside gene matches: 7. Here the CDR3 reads CASSSGQGGSNEKLFF. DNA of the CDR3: TGCGCCAGCAGCTCCGGACAGGGAGGATCTAATGAAAAACTGTTTTTT.

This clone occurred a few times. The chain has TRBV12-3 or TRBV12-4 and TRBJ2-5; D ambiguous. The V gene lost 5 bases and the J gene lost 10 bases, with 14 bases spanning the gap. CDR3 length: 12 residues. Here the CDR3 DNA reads TGTGCCAGCAGTCGAGATAGCTTTGTCCAGTACTTC. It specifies CASSRDSFVQYF.

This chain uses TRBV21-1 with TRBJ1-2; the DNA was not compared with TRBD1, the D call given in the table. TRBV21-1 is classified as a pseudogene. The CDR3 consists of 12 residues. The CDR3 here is CAEGKGAYGYTF. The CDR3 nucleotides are TGTGCCGAAGGTAAGGGGGCCTATGGCTACACCTTC.

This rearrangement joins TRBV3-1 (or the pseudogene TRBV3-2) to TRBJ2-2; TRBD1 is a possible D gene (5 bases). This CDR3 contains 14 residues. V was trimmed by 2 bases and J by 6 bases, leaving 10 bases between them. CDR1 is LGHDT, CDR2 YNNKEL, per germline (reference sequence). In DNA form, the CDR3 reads TGTGCCAGCAGCCAACCCCAGGGATCCGGGGAGCTGTTTTTT. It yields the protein CASSQPQGSGELFF.

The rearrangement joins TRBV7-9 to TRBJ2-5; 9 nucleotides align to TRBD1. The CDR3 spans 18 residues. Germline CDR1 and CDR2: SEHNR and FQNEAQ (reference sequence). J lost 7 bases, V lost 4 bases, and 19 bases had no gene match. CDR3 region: CASSSDRGGIFGYLTQYF. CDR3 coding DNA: TGTGCCAGCAGCTCGGACAGGGGAGGTATTTTTGGCTATTTGACCCAGTACTTC.

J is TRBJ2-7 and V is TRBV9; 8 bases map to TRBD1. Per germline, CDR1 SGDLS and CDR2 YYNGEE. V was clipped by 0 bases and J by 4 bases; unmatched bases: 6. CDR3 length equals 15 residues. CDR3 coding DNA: TGTGCCAGCAGCGTAGGTCAGGGGGCTTATTACGAGCAGTACTTC. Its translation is CASSVGQGAYYEQYF.

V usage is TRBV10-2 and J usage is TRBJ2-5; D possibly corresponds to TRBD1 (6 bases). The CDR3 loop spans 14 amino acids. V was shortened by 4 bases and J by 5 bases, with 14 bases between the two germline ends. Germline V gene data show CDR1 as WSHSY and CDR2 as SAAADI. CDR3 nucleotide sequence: TGCGCCAGCAGTGGGGACATCTGGGGGGAGACCCAGTACTTC. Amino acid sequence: CASSGDIWGETQYF.

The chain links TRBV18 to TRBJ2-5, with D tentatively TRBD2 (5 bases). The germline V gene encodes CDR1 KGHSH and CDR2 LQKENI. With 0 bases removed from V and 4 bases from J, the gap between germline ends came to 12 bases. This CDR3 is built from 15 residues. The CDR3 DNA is TGTGCCAGCTCACCACCGAGTCAGAGCGGAGAGACCCAGTACTTC. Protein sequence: CASSPPSQSGETQYF.

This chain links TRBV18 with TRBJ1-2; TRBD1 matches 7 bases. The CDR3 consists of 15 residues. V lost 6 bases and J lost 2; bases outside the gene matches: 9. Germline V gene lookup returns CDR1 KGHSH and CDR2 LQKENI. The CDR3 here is CASSPAVTGNYGYTF. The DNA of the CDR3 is TGTGCCAGCTCCCCCGCCGTGACAGGGAACTATGGCTACACCTTC.

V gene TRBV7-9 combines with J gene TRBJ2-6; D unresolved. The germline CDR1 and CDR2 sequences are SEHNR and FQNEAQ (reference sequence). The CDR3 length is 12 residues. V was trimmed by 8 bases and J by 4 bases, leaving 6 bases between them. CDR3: CASGLGANVLTF. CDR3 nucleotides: TGTGCCAGCGGCCTGGGGGCCAACGTCCTGACTTTC.

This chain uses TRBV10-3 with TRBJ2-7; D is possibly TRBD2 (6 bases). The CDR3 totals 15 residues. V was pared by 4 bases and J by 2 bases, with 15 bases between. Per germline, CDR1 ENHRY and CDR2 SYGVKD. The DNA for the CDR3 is TGTGCCATCAGTGGGATAGGAGGGAGTCCCTACGAGCAGTACTTC. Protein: CAISGIGGSPYEQYF.

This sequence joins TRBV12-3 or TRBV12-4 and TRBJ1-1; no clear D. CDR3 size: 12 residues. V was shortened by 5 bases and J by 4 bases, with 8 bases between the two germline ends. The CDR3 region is CASSQWSTEAFF. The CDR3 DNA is TGTGCCAGCAGTCAATGGAGCACTGAAGCTTTCTTT.